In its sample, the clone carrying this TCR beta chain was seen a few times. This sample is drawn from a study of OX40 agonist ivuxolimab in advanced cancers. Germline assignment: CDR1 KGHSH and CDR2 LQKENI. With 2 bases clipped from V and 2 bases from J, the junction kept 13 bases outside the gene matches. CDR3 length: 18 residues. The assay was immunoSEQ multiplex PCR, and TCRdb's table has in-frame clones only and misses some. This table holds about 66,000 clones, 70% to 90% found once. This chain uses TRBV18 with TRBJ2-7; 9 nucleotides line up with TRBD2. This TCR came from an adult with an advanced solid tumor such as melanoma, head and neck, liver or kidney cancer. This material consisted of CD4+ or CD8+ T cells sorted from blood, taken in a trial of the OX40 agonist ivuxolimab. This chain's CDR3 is CASSPKLSGGGGPYEQYF. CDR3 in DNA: TGTGCCAGCTCACCAAAGTTAAGTGGCGGGGGGGGTCCCTACGAGCAGTACTTC.